Below, 23 T cell receptor beta chains from the same sample are listed, as sequenced in a study of T cells after posttransplantation cyclophosphamide. Method: immunoSEQ multiplex PCR; TCRdb's copy keeps in-frame clones and lacks some. This sample has tens of thousands of clones, with 86% found just once. The sample comprised PBMCs. The receptors were gathered from a man aged 25-40 years with a blood cancer, CMV-positive, and with a related stem cell donor.

The gene calls are TRBV5-4 and TRBJ2-1; 8 bases line up with TRBD2. The germline V gene encodes CDR1 SGHNT and CDR2 YYREEE (reference sequence). With 1 base clipped from V and 5 bases from J, the junction kept 8 bases outside the gene matches. The CDR3 covers 16 residues. CDR3 DNA: TGTGCCAGCAGCTTGCGTCTAGCGGGTTTAAACAATGAGCAGTTCTTC. The encoded protein is CASSLRLAGLNNEQFF.

In this sample, this clone turned up once. This sequence joins TRBV10-1 and TRBJ2-1; D may be TRBD2 (5 bases). The CDR3 consists of 18 residues. Trimming pared 5 bases from V and 0 bases from J, leaving 20 bases between. Germline values: CDR1 WNHNN, CDR2 SYGVQD (reference sequence). Written as DNA, the CDR3 is TGCGCCAGCAGTCCTACTGAAGGACTTTTAACCTCCTACAATGAGCAGTTCTTC. As protein: CASSPTEGLLTSYNEQFF.

This chain joins TRBV30 and TRBJ1-1, with a weak D call TRBD1 (6 bases). The CDR3 covers 16 residues. Germline-derived CDR1 and CDR2 are GTSNPN and SVGIG (reference sequence). V was clipped by 3 bases and J by 3 bases, with 20 bases between them. The CDR3 DNA sequence: TGTGCCTGGAGGACTTACGGGACAAAAATTTACACTGAAGCTTTCTTT. Translated: CAWRTYGTKIYTEAFF.

The chain employs TRBV5-4 and TRBJ1-1; 9 positions agree with TRBD1. CDR3 length: 15 residues. V was clipped by 5 bases and J by 1 base; unmatched bases: 6. Germline V gene lookup returns CDR1 SGHNT and CDR2 YYREEE (reference sequence). The CDR3 sequence: CASSYTGGPNTEAFF. The CDR3 bases are TGTGCCAGCAGTTATACAGGGGGCCCGAACACTGAAGCTTTCTTT. Full variable domain (outside the CDR3, taken from reference TRBV5-4 and TRBJ1-1): ETGVTQSPTHLIKTRGQQVTLRCSSQSGHNTVSWYQQALGQGPQFIFQYYREEENGRGNFPPRFSGLQFPNYSSELNVNALELDDSALYLCASSYTGGPNTEAFFGQGTRLTVV.

The chain uses TRBV5-6 and TRBJ2-2, with D perhaps TRBD1 (5 bases). Per germline, CDR1 SGHDT and CDR2 YYEEEE. With 4 bases removed from V and 2 bases from J, the gap between germline ends came to 9 bases. The CDR3 sequence is 14 residues long. The CDR3 loop is CASSATVNTGELFF. The CDR3 DNA reads as TGTGCCAGCAGCGCGACAGTTAACACCGGGGAGCTGTTTTTT.

The chain recombines TRBV19 with TRBJ2-5, with D possibly being TRBD2 (6 bases). This CDR3 has 15 amino acids. The germline gives CDR1 LNHDA, CDR2 SQIVND (reference sequence). The V end lost 3 bases, the J end lost 2 bases, and 13 bases lay between the germline ends. The CDR3 DNA reads TGTGCCAGTAGTATGAGGCTCGCGGGACAAGAGACCCAGTACTTC. It is translated as CASSMRLAGQETQYF. The full variable domain, its missing parts supplied by reference TRBV19 and TRBJ2-5, is DGGITQSPKYLFRKEGQNVTLSCEQNLNHDAMYWYRQDPGQGLRLIYYSQIVNDFQKGDIAEGYSVSREKKESFPLTVTSAQKNPTAFYLCASSMRLAGQETQYFGPGTRLLVL.

The chain employs TRBV7-6 and TRBJ1-3; TRBD1 agrees at 9 bases. In germline, CDR1 is SGHVS, CDR2 FNYEAQ. The CDR3 loop spans 18 amino acids. The V gene end was trimmed by 1 base and the J gene end by 0 bases; junction bases not matched to a gene: 7. CDR3 DNA: TGTGCCAGCAGCTTAGTGGGGACAGGGCGCAGCTCTGGAAACACCATATATTTT. Residues: CASSLVGTGRSSGNTIYF.

The chain couples TRBV15 to TRBJ2-7; TRBD1 matches 12 bases. CDR1 is LNHNV and CDR2 is YYDKDF in the germline V gene (reference sequence). The trim removed 1 base at V and 3 bases at J, leaving 10 bases unmatched. The CDR3 has 18 residues. CDR3 sequence: CATSRVVWGQGAYYEQYF. For the CDR3, the DNA is TGTGCCACCAGCAGAGTGGTATGGGGACAGGGGGCTTACTACGAGCAGTACTTC.

This clone was recorded once. Here the CDR3 DNA reads TGTGCCAGCAGCTTAGGACTAGCGGGAGGGCCCATCAACCCAGATACGCAGTATTTT. Its translation is CASSLGLAGGPINPDTQYF. The chain recombines TRBV7-9 with TRBJ2-3, with 14 bases identical to TRBD2. This CDR3 is built from 19 residues. The junction had 10 bases not matched to a gene; V was cut back by 1 base and J by 4 bases. CDR1 SEHNR and CDR2 FQNEAQ come from the germline V gene (reference sequence).

V gene TRBV18 combines with J gene TRBJ1-5, with 7 bases lining up with TRBD1. V was clipped by 2 bases and J by 5 bases; unmatched bases: 9. Germline CDR1 is KGHSH and CDR2 is LQKENI. CDR3 size: 16 residues. In DNA, the CDR3 is TGTGCCAGCTCACCAACAGACAGGGCTCTGGATCAGCCCCAGCATTTT. This translates into CASSPTDRALDQPQHF.

The chain employs TRBV4-3 and TRBJ2-5, with 7 bases lining up with TRBD2. Near its end, the DNA agrees better with TRBJ2-7, so the J call may be wrong. CDR1 and CDR2 from the germline V gene are LGHNA and YSLEER. CDR3 length equals 15 residues. The CDR3 coding sequence is TGCGCCAGCAGCCGGACGGGGCGGGAGAACGACGAGCAGTACTTC. Translation gives CASSRTGRENDEQYF.

The chain has TRBV27 and TRBJ2-2; 13 bases agree with TRBD2. This CDR3 contains 17 residues. Trimming took 2 bases from V and 5 from J; bases not matched to a gene: 5. Germline V gene sequence: CDR1 MNHEY, CDR2 SMNVEV (reference sequence). This chain's CDR3 is CASSLALAGGGTGELFF. The CDR3, as DNA: TGTGCCAGCAGTTTAGCACTAGCGGGAGGGGGAACCGGGGAGCTGTTTTTT.

This clone showed up just once. The chain carries TRBV9 and TRBJ2-1, with a possible D match to TRBD2 (5 bases). Germline values: CDR1 SGDLS, CDR2 YYNGEE. The CDR3 is 16 amino acids. The V gene lost 2 bases and the J gene lost 0 bases, with 12 bases spanning the gap. CDR3 DNA sequence: TGTGCCAGCAGCGTTTCCACTAGACCCTCCTACAATGAGCAGTTCTTC. It yields the protein CASSVSTRPSYNEQFF.

The V call is TRBV2, the J call TRBJ2-2; D possibly corresponds to TRBD2 (6 bases). V was pared by 5 bases and J by 5 bases, with 18 bases between. CDR1 and CDR2 (germline): SNHLY, FYNNEI. The CDR3 has 16 residues. The CDR3 DNA follows: TGTGCCAGCAGTACCCGCCCTACGGGAGTTACCGGGGAGCTGTTTTTT. Its protein is CASSTRPTGVTGELFF.

This chain connects TRBV7-2 to TRBJ2-2; no clear D gene. The V and J ends lost 7 bases and 6 bases respectively, with 6 bases between them. The CDR3 runs 11 residues. Looked up from germline, CDR1 is SGHTA and CDR2 is FQGNSA. Here the CDR3 DNA reads TGTGCCAGCACCCTTTCCGGGGAGCTGTTTTTT. This encodes CASTLSGELFF.

CDR3 in DNA: TGCAGCGCTCTAGCAGGGGGACCTAGCACAGATACGCAGTATTTT. Its protein product is CSALAGGPSTDTQYF. V is TRBV29-1 and J is TRBJ2-3; 7 positions match TRBD1. The V gene's germline CDR1 is SQVTM and CDR2 ANQGSEA. The J segment lost 0 bases and the V segment lost 7 bases, leaving 10 bases of the junction unmatched. The CDR3 sequence is 15 residues long.

The sample holds a few counts of this clone. The J gene is TRBJ2-2, the V gene TRBV6-5; no reliable D call. V was shortened by 2 bases and J by 3 bases, with 10 bases between the two germline ends. CDR3 length equals 15 residues. Germline V CDR1 and CDR2: MNHEY, SVGAGI. The CDR3 loop reads CASSYGAIHTGELFF. The CDR3 coding sequence is TGTGCCAGCAGTTACGGAGCGATTCACACCGGGGAGCTGTTTTTT.

This chain uses TRBV18 with TRBJ1-5; D is possibly TRBD1 (5 bases). Germline V lookup: CDR1 KGHSH, CDR2 LQKENI. Trimming pared 2 bases from V and 0 bases from J, leaving 14 bases between. This CDR3 has 17 residues. Here the CDR3 reads CASSPGAGDYSNQPQHF. CDR3 DNA sequence: TGTGCCAGCTCACCAGGGGCAGGCGATTATAGCAATCAGCCCCAGCATTTT.

The chain joins TRBV5-6 to TRBJ2-5; 12 nucleotides agree with TRBD2. CDR3 size: 18 residues. Unmatched junction bases numbered 12, after V lost 1 base and J lost 5 bases. CDR1 is SGHDT, CDR2 YYEEEE, per germline. For the CDR3, the DNA is TGTGCCAGCAGCTTGTCCCCAATCTTCACTAGCGGGGGGGAGACCCAGTACTTC. It yields the protein CASSLSPIFTSGGETQYF.

V is TRBV18 and J is TRBJ1-2; D is ambiguous. Trimming stripped 2 bases from V and 1 base from J, with 5 bases between. In germline, CDR1 is KGHSH, CDR2 LQKENI. The CDR3 has 13 amino acids. This CDR3 is CASSPGVNYGYTF. The CDR3 DNA sequence: TGTGCCAGCTCACCAGGAGTTAACTATGGCTACACCTTC.

The chain employs TRBV2 and TRBJ2-7; TRBD1 matches 7 bases. Germline loops: CDR1 SNHLY, CDR2 FYNNEI. CDR3 length: 13 residues. V trimming: 11 bases; J trimming: 5 bases; junction bases outside the gene matches: 12. CDR3 in amino acids: CAAKRTGGHEQYF. The CDR3 DNA sequence: TGTGCCGCCAAAAGGACAGGAGGTCACGAGCAGTACTTC.

The chain uses TRBV6-5 and TRBJ1-2, with TRBD1 matching over 9 bases. With 6 bases clipped from V and 6 bases from J, the junction kept 5 bases outside the gene matches. CDR1 and CDR2 (germline): MNHEY, SVGAGI. The CDR3 is 13 residues long. This chain's CDR3 is CASSATGGDGYTF. As DNA, the CDR3 is TGTGCCAGCAGCGCGACAGGGGGGGATGGCTACACCTTC.

The CDR3 nucleotides are TGTGCCAGCAACTCTGGGACAGTTCCCGGGGAGCTGTTTTTT. This codes for CASNSGTVPGELFF. This sequence joins TRBV25-1 and TRBJ2-2; 7 nucleotides align to TRBD1. Germline values: CDR1 MGHDK, CDR2 SYGVNS. The ends lost 7 bases at V and 6 bases at J; junction bases unmatched: 8. CDR3 length equals 14 residues.